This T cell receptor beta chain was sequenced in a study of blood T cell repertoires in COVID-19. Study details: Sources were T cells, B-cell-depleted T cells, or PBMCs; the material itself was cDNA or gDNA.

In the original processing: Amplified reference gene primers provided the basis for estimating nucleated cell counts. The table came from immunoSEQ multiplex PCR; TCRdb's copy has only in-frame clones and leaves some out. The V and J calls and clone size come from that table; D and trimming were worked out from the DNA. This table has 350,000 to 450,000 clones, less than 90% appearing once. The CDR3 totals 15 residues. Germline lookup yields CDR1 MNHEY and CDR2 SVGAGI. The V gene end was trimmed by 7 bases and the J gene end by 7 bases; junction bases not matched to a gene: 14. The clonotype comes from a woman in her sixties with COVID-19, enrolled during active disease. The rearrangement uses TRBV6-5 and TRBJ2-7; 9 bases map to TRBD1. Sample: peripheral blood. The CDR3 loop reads CASTTTGTGLLEQYF. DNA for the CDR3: TGTGCCAGCACCACAACCGGGACAGGGCTACTTGAGCAGTACTTC.